This T cell receptor beta chain originates from a study of T cells in Graves' hyperthyroidism and ophthalmopathy. General observations from the study: Using 13 V-J features, a model discriminated ophthalmopathy from stable hyperthyroidism.

Exclusion followed for patients with uncontrolled infection, other autoimmune disease, pregnancy or lactation. PBMCs came from more than 9 ml fresh peripheral blood. Losses at the gene ends were 2 bases for V and 3 bases for J; bases not matched to a gene: 6. CDR1 is KGHSH, CDR2 LQKENI, per germline. The CDR3 consists of 16 residues. For this clonotype: No antigen is known for it.

The investigators amplified TCR beta CDR3 regions from RNA transcripts. The HTBI primer set drove a first-round RT-PCR of the TCR CDR3. TCRdb recomputed calls from the multiplex PCR reads with MiXCR, one row per CDR3 protein. The sample includes fewer than 750,000 distinct CDR3 sequences, roughly 15% seen only once; the top ten take approximately 12%. The TCR originated in a woman aged 50 to 60 with Graves' ophthalmopathy. Sample: blood. This rearrangement joins TRBV18 to TRBJ2-1, with 8 bases lining up with TRBD1. The CDR3 sequence is CASSPTRTGNYNEQFF. CDR3 DNA sequence: TGTGCCAGCTCACCAACTAGGACAGGGAACTACAATGAGCAGTTCTTC. Combining the CDR3 with reference TRBV18 and TRBJ2-1 gives the whole variable domain NAGVMQNPRHLVRRRGQEARLRCSPMKGHSHVYWYRQLPEEGLKFMVYLQKENIIDESGMPKERFSAEFPKEGPSILRIQQVVRGDSAAYFCASSPTRTGNYNEQFFGPGTRLTVL.